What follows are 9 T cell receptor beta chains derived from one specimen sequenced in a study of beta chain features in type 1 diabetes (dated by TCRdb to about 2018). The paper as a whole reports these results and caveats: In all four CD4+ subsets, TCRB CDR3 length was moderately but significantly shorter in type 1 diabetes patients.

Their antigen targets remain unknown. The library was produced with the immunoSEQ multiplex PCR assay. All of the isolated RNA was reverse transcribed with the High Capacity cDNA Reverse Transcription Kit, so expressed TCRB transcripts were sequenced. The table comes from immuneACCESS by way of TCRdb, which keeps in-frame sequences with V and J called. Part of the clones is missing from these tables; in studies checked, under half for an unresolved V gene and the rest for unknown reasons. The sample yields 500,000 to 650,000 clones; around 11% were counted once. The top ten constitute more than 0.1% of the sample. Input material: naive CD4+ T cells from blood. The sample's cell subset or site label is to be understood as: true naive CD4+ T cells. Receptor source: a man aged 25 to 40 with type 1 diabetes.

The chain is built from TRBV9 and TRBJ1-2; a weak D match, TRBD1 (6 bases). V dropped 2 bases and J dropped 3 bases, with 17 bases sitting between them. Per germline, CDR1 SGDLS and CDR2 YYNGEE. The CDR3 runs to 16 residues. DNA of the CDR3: TGTGCCAGCAGCGTTGGTATCGGGGACAACGACTATGGCTACACCTTC. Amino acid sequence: CASSVGIGDNDYGYTF.

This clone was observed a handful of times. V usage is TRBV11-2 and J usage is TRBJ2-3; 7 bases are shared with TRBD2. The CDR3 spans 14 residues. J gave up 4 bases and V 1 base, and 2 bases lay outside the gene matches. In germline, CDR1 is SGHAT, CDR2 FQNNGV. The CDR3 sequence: CASSLVLAADTQYF. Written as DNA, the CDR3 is TGTGCCAGCAGCTTAGTCCTAGCGGCAGATACGCAGTATTTT.

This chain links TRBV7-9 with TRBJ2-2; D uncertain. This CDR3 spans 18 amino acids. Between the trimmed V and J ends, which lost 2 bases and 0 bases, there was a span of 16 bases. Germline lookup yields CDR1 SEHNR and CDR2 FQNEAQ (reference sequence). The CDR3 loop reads CASSLNWESFANTGELFF. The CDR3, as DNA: TGTGCCAGCAGCTTAAACTGGGAATCCTTCGCGAACACCGGGGAGCTGTTTTTT.

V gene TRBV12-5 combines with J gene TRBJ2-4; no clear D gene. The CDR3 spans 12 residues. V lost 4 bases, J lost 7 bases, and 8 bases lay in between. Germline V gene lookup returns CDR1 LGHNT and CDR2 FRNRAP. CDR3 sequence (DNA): TGTGCTAGTGGTTCGGCGACGAACATTCAGTACTTC. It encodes CASGSATNIQYF.

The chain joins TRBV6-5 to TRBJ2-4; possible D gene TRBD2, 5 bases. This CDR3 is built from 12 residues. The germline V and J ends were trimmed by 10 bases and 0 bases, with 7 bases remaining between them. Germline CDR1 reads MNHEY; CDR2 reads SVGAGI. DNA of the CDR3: TGTGCCACCCGGGGAGCCAAAAACATTCAGTACTTC. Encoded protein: CATRGAKNIQYF.

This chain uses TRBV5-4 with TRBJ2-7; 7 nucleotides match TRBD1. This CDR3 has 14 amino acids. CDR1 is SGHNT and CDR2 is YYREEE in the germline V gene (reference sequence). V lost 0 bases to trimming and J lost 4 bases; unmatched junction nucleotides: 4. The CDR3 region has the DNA TGTGCCAGCAGCTTGGTACAGGGGCCATACGAGCAGTACTTC. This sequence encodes CASSLVQGPYEQYF.

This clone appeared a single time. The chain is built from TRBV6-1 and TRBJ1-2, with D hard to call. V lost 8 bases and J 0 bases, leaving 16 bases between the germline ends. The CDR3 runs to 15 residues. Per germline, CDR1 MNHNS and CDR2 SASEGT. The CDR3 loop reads CASLAGQAANYGYTF. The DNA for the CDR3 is TGTGCCAGCTTGGCGGGCCAGGCAGCTAACTATGGCTACACCTTC.

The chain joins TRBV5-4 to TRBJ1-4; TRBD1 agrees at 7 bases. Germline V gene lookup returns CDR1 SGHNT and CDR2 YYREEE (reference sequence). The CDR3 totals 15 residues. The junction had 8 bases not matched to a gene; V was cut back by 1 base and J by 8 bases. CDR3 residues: CASSLNRGSGEKLFF. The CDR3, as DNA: TGTGCCAGCAGCTTGAACAGGGGATCAGGGGAAAAACTGTTTTTT.

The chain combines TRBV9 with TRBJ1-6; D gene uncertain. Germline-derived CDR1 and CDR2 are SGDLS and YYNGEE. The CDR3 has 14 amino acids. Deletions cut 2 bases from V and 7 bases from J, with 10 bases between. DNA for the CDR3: TGTGCCAGCAGCGTCGGGCAGCAAAATTCACCCCTCCACTTT. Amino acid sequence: CASSVGQQNSPLHF. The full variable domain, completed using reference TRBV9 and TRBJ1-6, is DSGVTQTPKHLITATGQRVTLRCSPRSGDLSVYWYQQSLDQGLQFLIQYYNGEERAKGNILERFSAQQFPDLHSELNLSSLELGDSALYFCASSVGQQNSPLHFGNGTRLTVT.